The clone carrying this T cell receptor (beta chain) has only a few counts. In TCRdb, the RACE reads were re-called with MiXCR into one record per CDR3 protein. The sample holds fewer than 200,000 distinct CDR3 sequences; around 30% are singletons and the top ten take roughly 3%. The data were taken from a study of human T cells and chemical hapten exposure. The CDR3 totals 14 residues. Germline V gene lookup returns CDR1 SGHAT and CDR2 FQDESV (reference sequence). Trimming removed 6 bases from V and 8 bases from J, with 17 bases in between. Time point noted: pre-sensitization, week 0. Treatment specified: therapeutic diphenylcyclopropenone sensitization with weekly scalp DPC. People who gave samples had alopecia, were 18 to 70 years old, and were suitable for DPC.

The TCR sequence derives from a woman in her 30s with alopecia areata. Some clones in this sample may be carry-over from other donors' samples. This sequence joins TRBV11-1 and TRBJ2-1, with D perhaps matching TRBD1 (5 bases). The specimen was whole blood, collected in connection with sensitization to the hapten diphenylcyclopropenone (DPC). CDR3 region: CASRSGRVKDEQFF. CDR3 bases: TGTGCCAGCAGAAGTGGCAGGGTAAAAGATGAGCAGTTCTTC.